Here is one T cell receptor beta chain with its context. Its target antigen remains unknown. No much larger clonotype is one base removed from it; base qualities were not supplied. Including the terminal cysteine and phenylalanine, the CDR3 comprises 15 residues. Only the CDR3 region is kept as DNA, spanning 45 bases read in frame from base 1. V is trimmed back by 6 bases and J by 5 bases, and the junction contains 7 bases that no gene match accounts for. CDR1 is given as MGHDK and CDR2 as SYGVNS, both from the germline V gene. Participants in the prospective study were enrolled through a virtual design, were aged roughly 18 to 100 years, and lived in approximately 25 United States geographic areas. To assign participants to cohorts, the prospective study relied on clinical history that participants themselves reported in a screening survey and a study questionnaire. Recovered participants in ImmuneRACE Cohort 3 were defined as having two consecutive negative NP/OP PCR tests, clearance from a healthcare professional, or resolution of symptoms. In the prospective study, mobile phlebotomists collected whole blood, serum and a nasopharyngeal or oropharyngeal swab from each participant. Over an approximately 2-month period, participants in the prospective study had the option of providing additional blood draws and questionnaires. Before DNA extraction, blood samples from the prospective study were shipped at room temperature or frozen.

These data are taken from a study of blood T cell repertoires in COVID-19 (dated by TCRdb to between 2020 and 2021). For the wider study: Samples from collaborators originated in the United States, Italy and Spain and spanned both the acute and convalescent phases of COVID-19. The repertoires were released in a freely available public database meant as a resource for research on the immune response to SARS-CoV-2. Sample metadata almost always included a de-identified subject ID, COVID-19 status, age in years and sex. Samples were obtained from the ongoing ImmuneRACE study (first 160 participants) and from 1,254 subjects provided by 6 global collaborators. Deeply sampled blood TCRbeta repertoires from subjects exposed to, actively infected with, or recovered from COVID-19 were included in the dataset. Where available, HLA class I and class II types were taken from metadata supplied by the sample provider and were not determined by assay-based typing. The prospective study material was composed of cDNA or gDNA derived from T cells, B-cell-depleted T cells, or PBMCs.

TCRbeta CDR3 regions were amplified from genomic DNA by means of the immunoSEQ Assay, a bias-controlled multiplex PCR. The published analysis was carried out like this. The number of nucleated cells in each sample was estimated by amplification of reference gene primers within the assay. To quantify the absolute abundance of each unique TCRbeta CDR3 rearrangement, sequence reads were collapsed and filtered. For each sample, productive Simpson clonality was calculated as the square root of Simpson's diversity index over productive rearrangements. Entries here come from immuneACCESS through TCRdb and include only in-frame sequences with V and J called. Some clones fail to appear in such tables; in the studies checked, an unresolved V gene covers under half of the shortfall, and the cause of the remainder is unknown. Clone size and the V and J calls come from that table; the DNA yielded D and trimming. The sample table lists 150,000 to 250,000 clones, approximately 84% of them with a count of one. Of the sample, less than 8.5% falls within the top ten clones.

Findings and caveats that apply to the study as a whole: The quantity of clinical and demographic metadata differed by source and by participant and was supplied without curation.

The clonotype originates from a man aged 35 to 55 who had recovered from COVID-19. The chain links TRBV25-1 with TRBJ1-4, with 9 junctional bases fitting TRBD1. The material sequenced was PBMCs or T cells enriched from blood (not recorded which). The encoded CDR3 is CASSKQGASNEKLFF. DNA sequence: TGTGCCAGCAGCAAACAGGGGGCCTCGAATGAAAAACTGTTTTTT.